The 24 T cell receptor beta chains below were found in one sample sequenced in a study of blood T cell repertoires in COVID-19. Sequencing used immunoSEQ multiplex PCR; TCRdb keeps in-frame clones, though not all of them. The sample holds roughly 320,000 clones; about nine tenths are singletons and the top ten take over 3.5%. The specimen was PBMCs or T cells enriched from blood (not recorded which). Receptor source: a young man who had recovered from COVID-19.

J is TRBJ1-2 and V is TRBV6-5; D possibly corresponds to TRBD1 (6 bases). The germline V gene has CDR1 MNHEY and CDR2 SVGAGI. V lost 2 bases to trimming and J lost 6 bases, with 16 bases between them. CDR3 size: 15 residues. Here the CDR3 reads CASSYQGRIRDGYTF. DNA for the CDR3: TGTGCCAGCAGTTACCAGGGGAGAATCCGTGATGGCTACACCTTC.

This chain uses TRBV30 with TRBJ2-1; TRBD1 matches at 8 bases. The V gene end was trimmed by 4 bases and the J gene end by 3 bases; junction bases not matched to a gene: 2. The CDR3 extends over 13 amino acids. Germline V gives CDR1 GTSNPN, CDR2 SVGIG (reference sequence). For the CDR3, the DNA is TGTGCCTGGACCACAGGGGGCTACAATGAGCAGTTCTTC. As protein: CAWTTGGYNEQFF.

The CDR3 is CASSYGSLNTGELFF. In DNA form, the CDR3 reads TGTGCCAGCAGCTATGGGAGTTTGAACACCGGGGAGCTGTTTTTT. The gene calls are TRBV7-9 and TRBJ2-2; possible D gene TRBD2, 5 bases. This CDR3 is built from 15 residues. Between the trimmed V and J ends, which lost 4 bases and 1 base, there was a span of 10 bases. CDR1 and CDR2 from the germline V gene are SEHNR and FQNEAQ (reference sequence).

This clone has more than one count but fewer than ten. The gene calls are TRBV5-6 and TRBJ1-5; D is unresolved. V was pared by 0 bases and J by 4 bases, with 8 bases between. This CDR3 has 14 amino acids. CDR1 is SGHDT, CDR2 YYEEEE, per germline. DNA for the CDR3: TGTGCCAGCAGCTTGGCCCCCGGGAATCAGCCCCAGCATTTT. As protein: CASSLAPGNQPQHF.

V and J are TRBV1 and TRBJ1-5; the D call TRBD1 from the table was never checked on the DNA. TRBV1 corresponds to a pseudogene. This CDR3 has 18 residues. In DNA form, the CDR3 reads TGCACCAGCAGCCAAGACCGTAGTTTTCGAACAGACAATCAGCCCCAGCATTTT. The encoded protein is CTSSQDRSFRTDNQPQHF.

The CDR3 DNA follows: TGTGCCAGTAGTTTGGGGCCTGGGCCTGGGGCCAACGTCCTGACTTTC. Translation gives CASSLGPGPGANVLTF. The J gene is TRBJ2-6, the V gene TRBV19, with D possibly matching TRBD1 (5 bases). This CDR3 is 16 amino acids long. V lost 5 bases, J lost 2 bases, and 13 bases lay in between. Germline lookup yields CDR1 LNHDA and CDR2 SQIVND (reference sequence).

The rearrangement links TRBV4-1 to TRBJ2-2; 8 bases are shared with TRBD2. V shed 3 bases and J 4 bases; nucleotides not matched to a gene: 22. Germline V lookup: CDR1 MGHRA, CDR2 YSYEKL. This CDR3 is 21 amino acids long. CDR3 nucleotides: TGCGCCAGCAGCCAGGGCCCTCTGGCGGGGGGTAATATCTTGAGCACCGGGGAGCTGTTTTTT. Encoded protein: CASSQGPLAGGNILSTGELFF.

This clone appeared a single time. The chain combines TRBV19 with TRBJ2-7; D perhaps matches TRBD1 (5 bases). Germline CDR1 LNHDA, CDR2 SQIVND (reference sequence). The V end lost 6 bases, the J end lost 6 bases, and 12 bases lay between the germline ends. This CDR3 comprises 12 residues. The CDR3 spells CASSRDFREQYF. The CDR3 DNA is TGTGCCAGTAGCAGGGATTTTCGCGAGCAGTACTTC.

The CDR3 protein is CATSPSKVRAFNEKLFF. The CDR3 DNA reads TGTGCCACCAGTCCCTCCAAGGTGAGGGCCTTTAATGAAAAACTGTTTTTT. V gene TRBV24-1 combines with J gene TRBJ1-4; D is undetermined. In germline, CDR1 is KGHDR, CDR2 SFDVKD. Trimming took off 6 bases at V and 4 bases at J, with 20 bases between the two ends. The CDR3 is 17 residues long.

The chain links TRBV11-3 to TRBJ1-1; tentative D call: TRBD1 (6 bases). CDR3 size: 15 residues. Trimming removed 5 bases from V and 5 bases from J, with 18 bases in between. Per the germline V gene, CDR1 is SGHNT and CDR2 is YENEEA. CDR3 sequence (DNA): TGTGCCAGCAGCCCCCCAAACCGACAGGCAACTGAAGCTTTCTTT. Protein sequence: CASSPPNRQATEAFF.

The chain employs TRBV19 and TRBJ1-3; D is unclear. Germline-derived CDR1 and CDR2 are LNHDA and SQIVND (reference sequence). This CDR3 region has 15 residues. The V end was cut by 3 bases, the J end by 0 bases, with 9 bases between. The CDR3 reads CASSMYSSSGNTIYF. The CDR3 nucleotides are TGTGCCAGTAGTATGTACTCAAGCTCTGGAAACACCATATATTTT.

This chain joins TRBV27 and TRBJ2-2; D call uncertain. The V gene lost 7 bases and the J gene lost 3 bases, with 3 bases spanning the gap. There are 11 residues in the CDR3. CDR1 is MNHEY and CDR2 is SMNVEV in the germline V gene (reference sequence). CDR3 nucleotides: TGTGCCAGCACTGACACCGGGGAGCTGTTTTTT. Residues: CASTDTGELFF.

The chain uses TRBV30 and TRBJ1-4, with D possibly TRBD1 on 6 matching bases. Trimming left V 0 bases short and J 7 bases short, with 12 bases between. Germline V gene lookup returns CDR1 GTSNPN and CDR2 SVGIG (reference sequence). The CDR3 is 14 residues long. CDR3 in amino acids: CAWSVGQGIEKLFF. CDR3 DNA: TGTGCCTGGAGTGTAGGGCAGGGGATTGAAAAACTGTTTTTT. Supplemented by reference TRBV30 and TRBJ1-4, the full variable domain reads SQTIHQWPATLVQPVGSPLSLECTVEGTSNPNLYWYRQAAGRGLQLLFYSVGIGQISSEVPQNLSASRPQDRQFILSSKKLLLSDSGFYLCAWSVGQGIEKLFFGSGTQLSVL.

The chain has TRBV5-1 and TRBJ2-1; 7 bases fit TRBD1. This CDR3 spans 15 amino acids. Germline CDR1 and CDR2: SGHRS and YFSETQ. J was trimmed by 14 bases and V by 4 bases; bases with no gene match: 18. CDR3 amino acids: CASSEPKDRPRLEFF. CDR3 nucleotide sequence: TGCGCCAGCAGCGAACCTAAGGACAGGCCTCGCTTGGAGTTCTTC.

This chain uses TRBV7-9 with TRBJ1-6, with 8 positions matching TRBD1. Germline loops: CDR1 SEHNR, CDR2 FQNEAQ (reference sequence). CDR3 length: 15 residues. The trim removed 2 bases at V and 10 bases at J, leaving 7 bases unmatched. The CDR3 protein is CASSLYRQGQSPLHF. The CDR3, as DNA: TGTGCCAGCAGCTTATATCGACAGGGGCAATCACCCCTCCACTTT.

The CDR3 reads CASSQDALQGGNGYTF. DNA of the CDR3: TGCGCCAGCAGCCAAGATGCGCTTCAGGGCGGGAATGGCTACACCTTC. The V gene is TRBV4-1, the J gene TRBJ1-2; perhaps TRBD1 as D (5 bases). Trimming took off 0 bases at V and 6 bases at J, with 17 bases between the two ends. Germline V gene lookup returns CDR1 MGHRA and CDR2 YSYEKL. The CDR3 is made up of 16 amino acids.

The rearrangement links TRBV28 to TRBJ1-6; D gene uncertain. The CDR3 is made up of 13 amino acids. The germline CDR1 and CDR2 sequences are MDHEN and SYDVKM. The V end lost 7 bases, the J end lost 3 bases, and 7 bases lay between the germline ends. CDR3 sequence: CASIYSYNSPLHF. The DNA of the CDR3 is TGTGCCAGCATCTACAGCTATAATTCACCCCTCCACTTT.

The table lists this clone with many counts. This chain links TRBV6-1 with TRBJ1-2, with 7 bases matching TRBD1. Germline V gene sequence: CDR1 MNHNS, CDR2 SASEGT. Trimming took 3 bases from V and 8 from J; bases not matched to a gene: 12. The CDR3 spans 15 residues. The CDR3 region is CASSERIGQAYGYTF. The CDR3 DNA reads TGTGCCAGCAGTGAGCGTATAGGACAGGCCTACGGCTACACCTTC.

The chain combines TRBV4-1 with TRBJ1-5; no firm D call. V was trimmed by 3 bases and J by 3 bases, leaving 12 bases between them. CDR3 length equals 15 residues. CDR1 MGHRA and CDR2 YSYEKL come from the germline V gene. The CDR3 DNA is TGCGCCAGCAGCCAGCCAGGCGATTACAATCAGCCCCAGCATTTT. This codes for CASSQPGDYNQPQHF.

The chain has TRBV5-1 and TRBJ1-5; TRBD1 agrees at 7 bases. Germline CDR1 and CDR2: SGHRS and YFSETQ. The CDR3 length is 15 residues. Trimming at V came to 4 bases and at J to 7 bases, leaving 11 bases not matched to a gene. The CDR3 loop is CASSPTGNPEQPQHF. The CDR3 DNA reads TGCGCCAGCAGCCCGACAGGGAACCCCGAACAGCCCCAGCATTTT.

The chain employs TRBV2 and TRBJ2-7; TRBD2 matches 11 bases. With V trimmed by 6 bases and J by 4 bases, 11 bases remained unmatched. The CDR3 is 16 residues long. Germline CDR1 is SNHLY and CDR2 is FYNNEI. DNA of the CDR3: TGTGCCAGCAGAGATTGGGGGACTAGCGGAGCTTACGAGCAGTACTTC. It specifies CASRDWGTSGAYEQYF.

CDR3 region: CSARTGGASGANVLTF. CDR3 nucleotides: TGCAGCGCTCGGACAGGGGGCGCCTCTGGGGCCAACGTCCTGACTTTC. The V call is TRBV29-1, the J call TRBJ2-6, with 11 bases that match TRBD1. Germline lookup yields CDR1 SQVTM and CDR2 ANQGSEA. Germline trimming cut 7 bases from V and 0 bases from J; bases unmatched to any gene: 5. This CDR3 has 16 residues.

The chain combines TRBV4-1 with TRBJ2-7; weak D call: TRBD2 (5 bases). CDR1 MGHRA and CDR2 YSYEKL come from the germline V gene. Trimming took 0 bases from V and 3 from J, leaving 24 bases between them. The CDR3 sequence is 19 residues long. The CDR3, as DNA: TGCGCCAGCAGCCAAGATCATGTTTCGGACGGACTTCTCCACTACGAGCAGTACTTC. Its protein product is CASSQDHVSDGLLHYEQYF.

This sequence joins TRBV11-2 and TRBJ1-2; 7 bases align to TRBD1. Germline V gene sequence: CDR1 SGHAT, CDR2 FQNNGV. The CDR3 is 15 residues long. The junction had 7 bases not matched to a gene; V was cut back by 2 bases and J by 4 bases. The CDR3 region has the DNA TGTGCCAGCAGCTTATTAAGGGGGCAACTCTATGGCTACACCTTC. Protein sequence: CASSLLRGQLYGYTF.